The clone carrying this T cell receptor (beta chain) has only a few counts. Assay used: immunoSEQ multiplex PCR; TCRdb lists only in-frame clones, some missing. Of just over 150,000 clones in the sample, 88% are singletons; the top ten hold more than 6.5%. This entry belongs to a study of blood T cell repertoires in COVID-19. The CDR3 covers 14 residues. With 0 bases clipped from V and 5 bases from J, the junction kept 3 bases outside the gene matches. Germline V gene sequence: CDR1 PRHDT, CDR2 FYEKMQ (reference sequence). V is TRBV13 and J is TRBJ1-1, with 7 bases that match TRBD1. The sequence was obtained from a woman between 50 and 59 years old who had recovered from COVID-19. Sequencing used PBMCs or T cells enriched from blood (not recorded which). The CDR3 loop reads CASSLGTGYTEAFF. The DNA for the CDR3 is TGTGCCAGCAGCTTAGGGACAGGGTATACTGAAGCTTTCTTT.